This TCR beta chain was documented in a study of blood T cell repertoires in COVID-19. About the study: Researchers got acute and convalescent COVID-19 samples from the United States, Italy and Spain. The cDNA or gDNA used as material had been derived from T cells, B-cell-depleted T cells, or PBMCs.

Germline V gene data show CDR1 as SGHRS and CDR2 as YFSETQ. The V end was cut by 0 bases, the J end by 2 bases, with 14 bases between. The CDR3 totals 16 residues. Per the original data handling: Estimation of nucleated cell counts relied on the amplification of reference gene primers. The assay was immunoSEQ multiplex PCR, and TCRdb's table has in-frame clones only and misses some. V and J calls and clone size are given by that table; D and trimming were obtained from the DNA. Here the sample spans fewer than 150,000 clones, about two thirds being singletons. The origin of this receptor is a human donor with acute or convalescent COVID-19. The donor label of this sample is uncertain. The source material was peripheral blood. The chain joins TRBV5-1 to TRBJ2-5; possibly TRBD2 for D (5 bases). The chain's CDR3 is CASSLGVGAVQETQYF. Written as DNA, the CDR3 is TGCGCCAGCAGCTTGGGGGTAGGAGCGGTGCAAGAGACCCAGTACTTC.